This T cell receptor (beta chain) was obtained from a study of blood T cell repertoires in COVID-19. Study-level information: Donors in the United States, Italy and Spain gave samples during acute or convalescent COVID-19.

Authors' analysis steps: Nucleated cell number was recorded as an estimate derived from reference gene primer amplification. Sequenced by immunoSEQ multiplex PCR; TCRdb stores in-frame clones only, minus some. The V and J calls and clone size come from that table; D and trimming were worked out from the DNA. The data show 450,000 or so clones, less than 95% seen once. Donors were grouped by their self-reported clinical history. Sequencing was performed on PBMCs or T cells enriched from blood (not recorded which). This TCR was recovered from a young man who had recovered from COVID-19.

CDR3 nucleotide sequence: TGTGCCAGCAGTTCTGAGGGGGGGAGCAATCAGCCCCAGCATTTT. Protein product: CASSSEGGSNQPQHF. The rearrangement links TRBV6-5 to TRBJ1-5, with D perhaps matching TRBD1 (6 bases). The CDR3 is made up of 15 amino acids. V lost 4 bases and J lost 1, with 11 bases in between. CDR1 and CDR2 from the germline V gene are MNHEY and SVGAGI.